These 6 T cell receptor beta chains originate from one sample sequenced in a study of Ad26.COV2.S vaccination and SARS-CoV-2 variants. As to treatment: about 20 received Ad26.COV2.S at low or high dose, single or two shots; about 5 received placebo; per-sample allocation not given. Day 63 after the first injection of vaccine or placebo was the sampling time. The repertoire was sequenced with immunoSEQ multiplex PCR; TCRdb's copy has only in-frame clones and lacks some. The sample carries about 400,000 clones, 80% to 90% recorded once. The sample was peripheral blood, taken in a trial of Ad26.COV2.S vaccine versus placebo. Every receptor here comes from a person between 18 and 65 years old who received the Ad26.COV2.S COVID-19 vaccine or a placebo.

V gene TRBV2 combines with J gene TRBJ2-2; D remains ambiguous. The length of the CDR3 is 14 residues. Trimming cost V 4 bases and J 2 bases, with 8 bases left between them. The germline V gene encodes CDR1 SNHLY and CDR2 FYNNEI. In nucleotides, the CDR3 is TGTGCCAGCAGTGGCAATTCTAACACCGGGGAGCTGTTTTTT. Its protein is CASSGNSNTGELFF.

The chain joins TRBV19 to TRBJ1-3, with D hard to call. V was clipped by 5 bases and J by 0 bases, with 8 bases between them. The germline V gene has CDR1 LNHDA and CDR2 SQIVND (reference sequence). The CDR3 loop spans 14 amino acids. The CDR3 bases are TGTGCCAGTAGTTGGACCAGCTCTGGAAACACCATATATTTT. This translates into CASSWTSSGNTIYF.

The V call is TRBV25-1, the J call TRBJ1-2; maybe TRBD1 (5 bases). CDR3 length equals 14 residues. Germline V CDR1 and CDR2: MGHDK, SYGVNS. V lost 7 bases, J lost 5 bases, and 17 bases lay in between. The CDR3 DNA follows: TGTGCCAGCAAAAAGTTTATGGGGGGGTATGGCTACACCTTC. This sequence encodes CASKKFMGGYGYTF.

J is TRBJ2-5 and V is TRBV16; TRBD2 agrees at 13 bases. Germline V gene data show CDR1 as KGHSY and CDR2 as FQNENV. V dropped 0 bases and J dropped 9; count of bases not matched to a gene: 13. The CDR3 runs to 18 residues. The CDR3 reads CASSQSLLAGGPIQPQYF. CDR3 coding DNA: TGTGCCAGCAGCCAATCTCTACTAGCGGGAGGGCCTATCCAGCCCCAGTACTTC. Together with reference TRBV16 and TRBJ2-5, the CDR3 gives the full variable domain: GEEVAQTPKHLVRGEGQKAKLYCAPIKGHSYVFWYQQVLKNEFKFLISFQNENVFDETGMPKERFSAKCLPNSPCSLEIQATKLEDSAVYFCASSQSLLAGGPIQPQYFGPGTRLLVL.

The chain links TRBV14 to TRBJ1-1, with D perhaps TRBD1 (5 bases). Germline V gene data show CDR1 as SGHDN and CDR2 as FVKESK. Trimming left V 6 bases short and J 3 bases short, with 20 bases between. The CDR3 runs 16 residues. The CDR3, as DNA: TGTGCCAGCAGTCCTGCCGTGGGGACGGCGTACACTGAAGCTTTCTTT. Translating it yields CASSPAVGTAYTEAFF.

The J gene is TRBJ2-1, the V gene TRBV7-2, with 7 bases lining up with TRBD2. The V gene's germline CDR1 is SGHTA and CDR2 FQGNSA. The V and J ends lost 0 bases and 2 bases, in that order; junction bases with no gene match: 4. The CDR3 extends over 16 amino acids. The CDR3 sequence is CASSLAGGVTYNEQFF. The CDR3 bases are TGTGCCAGCAGCTTAGCGGGAGGGGTAACCTACAATGAGCAGTTCTTC.